Listed below are T cell receptor beta chains from one sample, sequenced in a study of T cell repertoires in cytomegalovirus infection. TCRdb used MiXCR to reprocess the reads, holding one entry per CDR3 protein. The repertoire consists of 650,000 to 900,000 distinct CDR3 sequences, with 29% occurring once and the leading ten covering 10% to 15%. Their antigen targets remain unknown. The specimen comprised cultured CD8+ T cells from PBMCs, sampled from culture after CMV antigen stimulation. Receptors were obtained from a human donor in good health (CMV status not recorded). Some clones in this sample may be carry-over from other donors' samples. Each CDR3 is given with its conserved first and last residue. The order of the fields is D gene, V gene, J gene, clone size, CDR3 protein, CDR3 DNA. A D gene is named only where the DNA matches it firmly. The size entry is marked missing in some rows and otherwise reads once, few, many or a size class.

d_call: TRBD1
v_call: TRBV5-1
j_call: TRBJ1-6
clone_size: NA
cdr3_aa: CASSFILTGVNSPLHF
cdr3_nt: TGCGCCAGCAGCTTCATCCTAACAGGGGTTAATTCACCCCTCCACTTT

d_call: TRBD1
v_call: TRBV10-3
j_call: TRBJ2-1
clone_size: NA
cdr3_aa: CAISEEGPGTGVRNEQFF
cdr3_nt: TGTGCCATCAGTGAGGAGGGACCAGGGACAGGGGTTCGGAATGAGCAGTTCTTC

d_call: NA
v_call: TRBV7-2
j_call: TRBJ2-5
clone_size: NA
cdr3_aa: CDSSLGPYYQETQYF
cdr3_nt: TGTGACAGCAGCCTAGGACCGTATTACCAAGAGACCCAGTACTTC

d_call: NA
v_call: TRBV27
j_call: TRBJ2-7
clone_size: few
cdr3_aa: CASSLLSSYEQYF
cdr3_nt: TGTGCCAGCAGTTTACTCTCGTCCTACGAGCAGTACTTC

d_call: TRBD1
v_call: TRBV28
j_call: TRBJ2-3
clone_size: few
cdr3_aa: CASSPRQGPDTQYF
cdr3_nt: TGTGCCAGCAGTCCCCGACAGGGGCCAGATACGCAGTATTTT

d_call: NA
v_call: TRBV4-1
j_call: TRBJ2-3
clone_size: NA
cdr3_aa: CASSPQGGPGRTDTQYF
cdr3_nt: TGCGCCAGCAGCCCTCAAGGGGGGCCGGGACGAACAGATACGCAGTATTTT

d_call: TRBD2
v_call: TRBV4-1
j_call: TRBJ2-2
clone_size: NA
cdr3_aa: CASSQDRLAGITGELFF
cdr3_nt: TGCGCCAGCAGCCAAGATCGACTAGCGGGGATCACCGGGGAGCTGTTTTTT

d_call: TRBD2
v_call: TRBV12-5
j_call: TRBJ2-1
clone_size: NA
cdr3_aa: CATVDDNSGGYNEQFF
cdr3_nt: TGTGCTACAGTAGACGATAATAGCGGGGGTTACAATGAGCAGTTCTTC

d_call: TRBD1
v_call: TRBV7-9
j_call: TRBJ1-2
clone_size: few
cdr3_aa: CASSPNRDSYGYTF
cdr3_nt: TGTGCCAGCAGCCCAAACCGGGACAGCTATGGCTACACCTTC

d_call: TRBD1
v_call: TRBV12-3/TRBV12-4
j_call: TRBJ2-5
clone_size: NA
cdr3_aa: CASRPSWDRVRETQYF
cdr3_nt: TGTGCCAGCAGACCATCCTGGGACAGGGTCAGGGAGACCCAGTACTTC

d_call: NA
v_call: TRBV10-3
j_call: TRBJ1-2
clone_size: few
cdr3_aa: CAIRNGAFYGYTF
cdr3_nt: TGTGCCATCCGGAATGGGGCCTTCTATGGCTACACCTTC

d_call: NA
v_call: TRBV10-3
j_call: TRBJ1-1
clone_size: few
cdr3_aa: CAISVSGSRGGTEAFF
cdr3_nt: TGTGCCATCAGTGTCTCCGGAAGCCGAGGCGGCACTGAAGCTTTCTTT

d_call: NA
v_call: TRBV7-2
j_call: TRBJ2-5
clone_size: many
cdr3_aa: CASSLNILVLAPETQYF
cdr3_nt: TGTGCCAGCAGCTTAAATATATTAGTTCTAGCGCCCGAGACCCAGTACTTC

d_call: NA
v_call: TRBV29-1
j_call: TRBJ2-2
clone_size: once
cdr3_aa: CSVEEGLEAGGELFF
cdr3_nt: TGCAGCGTTGAAGAGGGACTGGAAGCGGGCGGGGAGCTGTTTTTT

d_call: TRBD1
v_call: TRBV7-9
j_call: TRBJ1-6
clone_size: NA
cdr3_aa: CASSLEGGSPLHF
cdr3_nt: TGTGCCAGCAGCTTAGAAGGGGGCTCACCCCTCCACTTT

d_call: NA
v_call: TRBV11-1
j_call: TRBJ2-1
clone_size: few
cdr3_aa: CASSPSVGVLYNEQFF
cdr3_nt: TGTGCCAGCAGCCCGTCGGTGGGGGTCCTCTACAATGAGCAGTTCTTC

d_call: NA
v_call: TRBV12-5
j_call: TRBJ2-2
clone_size: few
cdr3_aa: CASGLGSNTGELFF
cdr3_nt: TGTGCTAGTGGTTTGGGATCGAACACCGGGGAGCTGTTTTTT

d_call: NA
v_call: TRBV4-1
j_call: TRBJ2-6
clone_size: few
cdr3_aa: CASSHGPGANVLTF
cdr3_nt: TGCGCCAGCAGCCACGGGCCCGGGGCCAACGTCCTGACTTTC

d_call: NA
v_call: TRBV7-9
j_call: TRBJ2-1
clone_size: NA
cdr3_aa: CASSSVPAEQFF
cdr3_nt: TGTGCCAGCAGCTCTGTTCCGGCTGAGCAGTTCTTC

d_call: TRBD1
v_call: TRBV12-3/TRBV12-4
j_call: TRBJ1-2
clone_size: few
cdr3_aa: CASRPGGSGYGYTF
cdr3_nt: TGTGCCAGCCGTCCAGGGGGCAGTGGCTATGGCTACACCTTC

d_call: NA
v_call: TRBV27
j_call: TRBJ1-2
clone_size: NA
cdr3_aa: CASSLSAGDSPRGYTF
cdr3_nt: TGTGCCAGCAGTTTATCCGCCGGCGACAGTCCTCGCGGCTACACCTTC

d_call: NA
v_call: TRBV5-1
j_call: TRBJ2-6
clone_size: few
cdr3_aa: CASSLRPDLSGANVLTF
cdr3_nt: TGCGCCAGCAGCTTGCGGCCTGATCTCTCTGGGGCCAACGTCCTGACTTTC

d_call: NA
v_call: TRBV4-1
j_call: TRBJ2-1
clone_size: NA
cdr3_aa: CASSQEVASYNEQFF
cdr3_nt: TGCGCCAGCAGCCAAGAGGTAGCGTCCTACAATGAGCAGTTCTTC

d_call: NA
v_call: TRBV15
j_call: TRBJ2-7
clone_size: NA
cdr3_aa: CATSRDNGREQYF
cdr3_nt: TGTGCCACCAGCAGAGATAATGGGCGTGAGCAGTACTTC

d_call: NA
v_call: TRBV10-2
j_call: TRBJ2-5
clone_size: few
cdr3_aa: CASNKELAPKETQYF
cdr3_nt: TGCGCCAGCAACAAGGAGCTAGCACCTAAAGAGACCCAGTACTTC

d_call: NA
v_call: TRBV12-3/TRBV12-4
j_call: TRBJ2-3
clone_size: few
cdr3_aa: CASRAATLLDTQYF
cdr3_nt: TGTGCCAGCAGGGCCGCGACCCTCTTAGATACGCAGTATTTT

d_call: NA
v_call: TRBV7-8
j_call: TRBJ2-3
clone_size: many
cdr3_aa: CASSLVGGLGVEDTQYF
cdr3_nt: TGTGCCAGCAGCTTAGTGGGGGGGCTGGGGGTCGAAGATACGCAGTATTTT

d_call: NA
v_call: TRBV7-9
j_call: TRBJ2-2
clone_size: NA
cdr3_aa: CASSPSSLGGPNTGELFF
cdr3_nt: TGTGCCAGCAGCCCTAGTTCTCTTGGGGGCCCGAACACCGGGGAGCTGTTTTTT

d_call: NA
v_call: TRBV27
j_call: TRBJ2-3
clone_size: NA
cdr3_aa: CASTFLGATDTQYF
cdr3_nt: TGTGCCAGCACTTTCCTGGGGGCCACAGATACGCAGTATTTT

d_call: NA
v_call: TRBV7-9
j_call: TRBJ2-3
clone_size: NA
cdr3_aa: CASTPGPGSGTQYF
cdr3_nt: TGTGCCAGCACCCCTGGGCCGGGGTCAGGTACGCAGTATTTT

d_call: NA
v_call: TRBV9
j_call: TRBJ2-1
clone_size: NA
cdr3_aa: CASSQGWSEQFF
cdr3_nt: TGTGCCAGCAGCCAGGGCTGGAGTGAGCAGTTCTTC

d_call: NA
v_call: TRBV7-6
j_call: TRBJ1-1
clone_size: many
cdr3_aa: CASSLAGGNTEAFF
cdr3_nt: TGTGCCAGCAGCTTGGCCGGGGGGAACACTGAAGCTTTCTTT

d_call: NA
v_call: TRBV4-1
j_call: TRBJ1-4
clone_size: NA
cdr3_aa: CASSQVLRHLNEKLFF
cdr3_nt: TGCGCCAGCAGCCAAGTGTTAAGACACCTTAATGAAAAACTGTTTTTT

d_call: NA
v_call: TRBV15
j_call: TRBJ1-4
clone_size: NA
cdr3_aa: CATSSSTQGARVNEKLFF
cdr3_nt: TGTGCCACCAGCAGCTCAACCCAGGGCGCCCGAGTTAATGAAAAACTGTTTTTT

d_call: NA
v_call: TRBV2
j_call: TRBJ1-2
clone_size: NA
cdr3_aa: CASSEWGDGYTF
cdr3_nt: TGTGCCAGCAGTGAATGGGGGGATGGCTACACCTTC

d_call: NA
v_call: TRBV7-8
j_call: TRBJ1-5
clone_size: many
cdr3_aa: CASSLRGGEQPQHF
cdr3_nt: TGTGCCAGCAGCTTAAGGGGGGGCGAACAGCCCCAGCATTTT

d_call: NA
v_call: TRBV6-1
j_call: TRBJ2-5
clone_size: NA
cdr3_aa: CASPGTQTQETQYF
cdr3_nt: TGTGCCAGCCCCGGGACGCAGACCCAAGAGACCCAGTACTTC

d_call: TRBD1
v_call: TRBV7-8
j_call: TRBJ1-2
clone_size: NA
cdr3_aa: CASSSGQGWSYGYTF
cdr3_nt: TGTGCCAGCAGCTCTGGACAGGGTTGGAGCTATGGCTACACCTTC

d_call: TRBD2
v_call: TRBV24-1
j_call: TRBJ2-2
clone_size: NA
cdr3_aa: CATLGTSGGAAGELFF
cdr3_nt: TGTGCCACTCTGGGGACTAGCGGGGGGGCCGCCGGGGAGCTGTTTTTT

d_call: NA
v_call: TRBV7-2
j_call: TRBJ1-3
clone_size: many
cdr3_aa: CASSLRPSASSGNTIYF
cdr3_nt: TGTGCCAGCAGCTTACGCCCGTCGGCTAGCTCTGGAAACACCATATATTTT

d_call: NA
v_call: TRBV5-1
j_call: TRBJ2-1
clone_size: NA
cdr3_aa: CASSLAPQKSSYNEQFF
cdr3_nt: TGCGCCAGCAGCTTGGCCCCACAGAAAAGCTCCTACAATGAGCAGTTCTTC

d_call: NA
v_call: TRBV12-3/TRBV12-4
j_call: TRBJ1-1
clone_size: NA
cdr3_aa: CASSFSPDGKNTEAFF
cdr3_nt: TGTGCCAGCAGTTTCTCTCCCGACGGAAAGAACACTGAAGCTTTCTTT

d_call: NA
v_call: TRBV7-9
j_call: TRBJ1-5
clone_size: few
cdr3_aa: CASSFLGGPQHF
cdr3_nt: TGTGCCAGCAGCTTCCTCGGGGGGCCCCAGCATTTT

d_call: TRBD1
v_call: TRBV7-9
j_call: TRBJ2-1
clone_size: many
cdr3_aa: CASSPAGGAYNEQFF
cdr3_nt: TGTGCCAGCAGCCCCGCAGGGGGCGCCTACAATGAGCAGTTCTTC

d_call: NA
v_call: TRBV29-1
j_call: TRBJ1-1
clone_size: NA
cdr3_aa: CSVDEGLNTEAFF
cdr3_nt: TGCAGCGTTGATGAGGGTTTGAACACTGAAGCTTTCTTT

d_call: NA
v_call: TRBV25-1
j_call: TRBJ1-2
clone_size: few
cdr3_aa: CASSEFFDSNYGYTF
cdr3_nt: TGTGCCAGCAGTGAATTCTTCGACTCTAACTATGGCTACACCTTC

d_call: NA
v_call: TRBV5-1
j_call: TRBJ2-3
clone_size: few
cdr3_aa: CASSGGGGGPLTDTQYF
cdr3_nt: TGCGCCAGCAGCGGTGGTGGCGGGGGCCCTCTCACAGATACGCAGTATTTT

d_call: NA
v_call: TRBV15
j_call: TRBJ2-3
clone_size: NA
cdr3_aa: CATLGIHTQYF
cdr3_nt: TGTGCCACCCTAGGGATCCATACGCAGTATTTT